The 9 T cell receptor beta chains presented below share a single source sample, sequenced in a study of cytomegalovirus exposure and HLA in healthy donors. Clones were sequenced by immunoSEQ multiplex PCR, and TCRdb holds only the in-frame ones, with some missing. This table has about 120,000 clones, around nine tenths appearing once. Sequencing input: PBMCs. These receptor sequences come from a woman in her late teens or twenties in good health and CMV-seronegative.

The gene calls are TRBV11-3 and TRBJ2-1, with 11 nucleotides matching TRBD2. From germline, CDR1 is SGHNT and CDR2 YENEEA. The CDR3 is 15 amino acids. The trim removed 4 bases at V and 9 bases at J, leaving 8 bases unmatched. The CDR3 loop is CASSSLAGAGGEQFF. The CDR3 bases are TGTGCCAGCAGCTCACTAGCGGGAGCTGGTGGTGAGCAGTTCTTC.

The chain is built from TRBV4-1 and TRBJ1-3, with D possibly being TRBD1 (6 bases). With 2 bases removed from V and 4 bases from J, the gap between germline ends came to 15 bases. Germline V gene data show CDR1 as MGHRA and CDR2 as YSYEKL. CDR3 length: 16 amino acids. The CDR3 DNA follows: TGCGCCAGCAGCCAACATTCGGGGGGCTTGGGAAACACCATATATTTT. Translating it yields CASSQHSGGLGNTIYF.

Only one count was recorded for this clone. Other DNA sequences in the same sample also yield this CDR3. Written as DNA, the CDR3 is TGTGCCAGCTCACCGGGGCAGAACACTGAAGCTTTCTTT. Its protein is CASSPGQNTEAFF. The chain combines TRBV18 with TRBJ1-1; possibly TRBD1 for D (5 bases). Trimming took 3 bases from V and 1 from J, leaving 6 bases between them. This CDR3 contains 13 residues. In germline, CDR1 is KGHSH, CDR2 LQKENI.

With regard to this clone: At one boundary the junction diverges from the germline segment, which might be a read error. The chain joins TRBV7-8 to TRBJ2-7; D is ambiguous. The CDR3 has 14 residues. Germline V lookup: CDR1 SGHVS, CDR2 FQNEAQ. CDR3 sequence: CASSLVAVPPSHSF. The CDR3 DNA reads as TGTGCCAGCAGCTTAGTCGCGGTTCCCCCTTCCCATTCATTC. Full variable domain (missing parts from reference TRBV7-8 and TRBJ2-7): GAGVSQSPRYKVAKRGQDVALRCDPISGHVSLFWYQQALGQGPEFLTYFQNEAQLDKSGLPSDRFFAERPEGSVSTLKIQRTQQEDSAVYLCASSLVAVPPSHSFGPGTRLTVT.

The genes are TRBV14 and TRBJ1-3; 7 positions agree with TRBD1. The CDR3 totals 14 residues. The V segment lost 3 bases and the J segment 1 base; nucleotides outside the gene matches: 0. Germline values: CDR1 SGHDN, CDR2 FVKESK. DNA of the CDR3: TGTGCCAGCAGCCAGACAGGGTCTGGAAACACCATATATTTT. It yields the protein CASSQTGSGNTIYF. Combining the CDR3 with reference TRBV14 and TRBJ1-3 gives the whole variable domain EAGVTQFPSHSVIEKGQTVTLRCDPISGHDNLYWYRRVMGKEIKFLLHFVKESKQDESGMPNNRFLAERTGGTYSTLKVQPAELEDSGVYFCASSQTGSGNTIYFGEGSWLTVV.

The J gene is TRBJ2-1, the V gene TRBV11-2, with D unclear. Germline CDR1 and CDR2: SGHAT and FQNNGV. Trimming removed 1 base at V and 0 bases at J, with 13 bases between. The CDR3 covers 17 residues. The CDR3 bases are TGTGCCAGCAGCTTAGGCTTTTCCCCCAGCTCCTACAATGAGCAGTTCTTC. Translating it yields CASSLGFSPSSYNEQFF.

Notes on this clone: Because it lacks the conserved phenylalanine or tryptophan at the end, this CDR3 is likely a read error. The DNA is omitted, as the CDR3 cannot be located on it reliably, and the CDR3 follows TCRdb's listing. The chain has TRBV7-4 and TRBJ2-7; the D call in the table, TRBD2, was not verified against the DNA. The CDR3 numbers 14 amino acids, ends counted. CDR1 is SGHVT, CDR2 SQSDAQ, per germline. The CDR3: CASSSKHPALAGVT.

The J gene is TRBJ2-5, the V gene TRBV7-9; 13 nucleotides line up with TRBD2. CDR1 is SEHNR and CDR2 is FQNEAQ in the germline V gene (reference sequence). Trimming took 1 base from V and 4 from J; bases not matched to a gene: 6. The CDR3 runs to 17 residues. CDR3 in DNA: TGTGCCAGCAGCTTAGTAGGACTAGCGGGAGTCAGAGAGACCCAGTACTTC. Translation gives CASSLVGLAGVRETQYF.

Only one count was recorded for this clone. The chain is built from TRBV9 and TRBJ2-7; the match to TRBD2 covers 9 bases. Germline CDR1 SGDLS, CDR2 YYNGEE. The CDR3 contains 15 residues. V was clipped by 0 bases and J by 2 bases; unmatched bases: 3. CDR3 DNA sequence: TGTGCCAGCAGCGTAGAGTCTAGCGGGACCTACGAGCAGTACTTC. Its protein product is CASSVESSGTYEQYF.